This TCR beta chain came from a study of cytomegalovirus exposure and HLA in healthy donors. About this clone itself: Its antigen is not known.

V lost 3 bases to trimming and J lost 7 bases, with 17 bases between them. Germline V gene lookup returns CDR1 MGHRA and CDR2 YSYEKL. The CDR3 loop spans 15 amino acids. Overall study findings and caveats: Most TCRs appeared rarely, but some public TCRs recurred in many donors. Cytomegalovirus-associated TCR beta chains were listed, numbering 150 to 200.

PCR employed 60 Vbeta and 13 Jbeta primers. Produced via immunoSEQ multiplex PCR; TCRdb's table is partial and in-frame only. Of 200,000 to 250,000 clones detected, about 83% appear once; the ten largest clones hold 1% to 1.5%. Donors showed nominal health when sampled, although they likely had unrecorded immune exposures. This chain joins TRBV4-1 and TRBJ2-3, with a possible D match to TRBD1 (5 bases). The sequence was obtained from a human donor in good health. Sequenced: PBMCs. CDR3 sequence reads: CASSHNDRDHNTQYF. The CDR3 bases are TGCGCCAGCAGCCATAACGACAGAGATCATAATACGCAGTATTTT.